This TCR beta chain was sequenced in a study of CD4+ T cells in melanoma. In regard to this clone: Its antigen is unidentified.

Study results and caveats: CD8+ T cell, macrophage and B cell function reportedly correlated with neoantigen-specific CD4+ T cells. Diverse differentiation states were reported for melanoma neoantigen-specific CD4+ T cells.

The repertoire was sequenced with immunoSEQ multiplex PCR; TCRdb's copy has only in-frame clones and lacks some. The table lists some 120,000 clones, around 93% of them singletons. The CDR3 totals 16 residues. V shed 0 bases and J 6 bases; nucleotides not matched to a gene: 8. Germline V gene lookup returns CDR1 SGHRS and CDR2 YFSETQ. The sequence derives from a human donor with melanoma. The V call is TRBV5-1, the J call TRBJ1-4; 7 bases map to TRBD1. Sequences were obtained from peripheral blood. DNA of the CDR3: TGCGCCAGCAGCTTGGATCGAGGGGGCGAGGATGAAAAACTGTTTTTT. Translation gives CASSLDRGGEDEKLFF.